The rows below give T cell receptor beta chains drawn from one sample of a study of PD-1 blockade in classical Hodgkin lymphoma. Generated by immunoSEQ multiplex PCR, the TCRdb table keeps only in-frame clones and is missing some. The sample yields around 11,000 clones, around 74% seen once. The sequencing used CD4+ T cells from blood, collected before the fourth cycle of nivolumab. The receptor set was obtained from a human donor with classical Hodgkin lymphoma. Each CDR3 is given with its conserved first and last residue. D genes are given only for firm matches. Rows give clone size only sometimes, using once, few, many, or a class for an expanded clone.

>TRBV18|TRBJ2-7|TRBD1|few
CASSTGTGNYEQYF
TGTGCCAGCTCAACCGGGACAGGGAACTACGAGCAGTACTTC
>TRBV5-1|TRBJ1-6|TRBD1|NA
CASSLTGTGDSPLHF
TGCGCCAGCAGCTTGACCGGGACAGGGGACTCACCCCTCCACTTT
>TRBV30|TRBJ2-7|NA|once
CAWSDALRFYEQYF
TGTGCCTGGAGCGATGCGTTGCGGTTCTACGAGCAGTACTTC
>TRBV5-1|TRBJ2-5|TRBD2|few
CASSLVSSGSGRETQYF
TGCGCCAGCAGCTTGGTGTCTAGCGGGAGCGGGCGAGAGACCCAGTACTTC
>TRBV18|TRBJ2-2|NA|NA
CASSPQGAGELFF
TGTGCCAGCTCACCACAGGGGGCCGGGGAGCTGTTTTTT
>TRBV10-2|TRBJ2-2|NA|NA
CASKAEGVTGELFF
TGCGCCAGCAAGGCTGAGGGGGTCACCGGGGAGCTGTTTTTT
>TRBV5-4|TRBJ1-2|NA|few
CASSFGGSQGDGYTF
TGTGCCAGCAGCTTCGGTGGCAGCCAGGGCGATGGCTACACCTTC
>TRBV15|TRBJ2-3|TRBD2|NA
CATSGGLAFGTDTQYF
TGTGCCACCAGCGGCGGACTAGCGTTTGGCACAGATACGCAGTATTTT
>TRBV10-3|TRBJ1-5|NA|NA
CAISEGTRSNQPQHF
TGTGCCATCAGTGAGGGGACAAGAAGCAATCAGCCCCAGCATTTT
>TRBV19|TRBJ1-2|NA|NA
CASSTSLHQGNHGYTF
TGTGCCAGTAGTACATCACTCCACCAGGGGAACCATGGCTACACCTTC
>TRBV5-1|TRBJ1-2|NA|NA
CASSLQGNYGYTF
TGCGCCAGCAGCTTGCAGGGGAACTATGGCTACACCTTC
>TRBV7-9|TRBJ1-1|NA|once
CASSTLQMGPFTEAFF
TGTGCCAGCAGCACCCTTCAAATGGGGCCGTTCACTGAAGCTTTCTTT
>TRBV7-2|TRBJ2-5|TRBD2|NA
CASSPGTSGEETQYF
TGTGCCAGCAGCCCCGGGACTAGCGGGGAAGAGACCCAGTACTTC
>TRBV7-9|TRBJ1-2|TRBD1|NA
CASRPGQGDYGYTF
TGTGCCAGCAGACCCGGACAGGGTGACTATGGCTACACCTTC
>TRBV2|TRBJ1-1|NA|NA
CASTTAWNTEAFF
TGTGCCAGCACTACCGCCTGGAACACTGAAGCTTTCTTT
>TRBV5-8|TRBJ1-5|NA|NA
CASSFWDMNQPQHF
TGTGCCAGCAGCTTTTGGGACATGAATCAGCCCCAGCATTTT
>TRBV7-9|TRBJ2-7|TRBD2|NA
CASSLTLAGVQEQYF
TGTGCCAGCAGCTTAACGCTAGCGGGAGTTCAAGAGCAGTACTTC
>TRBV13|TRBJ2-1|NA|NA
CASSPPDSPYNEQFF
TGTGCCAGCAGCCCTCCCGATAGCCCTTACAATGAGCAGTTCTTC
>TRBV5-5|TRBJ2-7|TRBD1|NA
CASSFRPGTGGYEQYF
TGTGCCAGCAGCTTCAGACCCGGGACAGGGGGTTACGAGCAGTACTTC
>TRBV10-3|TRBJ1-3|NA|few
CAISDGSSSGNTIYF
TGTGCCATCAGTGACGGGTCAAGCTCTGGAAACACCATATATTTT
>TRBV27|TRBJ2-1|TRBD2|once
CASSPNTLGGSSNEQFF
TGTGCCAGCAGTCCGAACACCCTTGGCGGGAGTAGTAATGAGCAGTTCTTC
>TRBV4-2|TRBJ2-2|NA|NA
CASSQDRYTGELFF
TGTGCCAGCAGCCAAGATCGATATACCGGGGAGCTGTTTTTT
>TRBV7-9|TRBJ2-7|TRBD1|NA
CASSLGTGYPYEQYF
TGTGCCAGCAGCTTAGGGACAGGTTATCCCTACGAGCAGTACTTC
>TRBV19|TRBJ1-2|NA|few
CASSLQGEDYGYTF
TGTGCCAGTAGTCTTCAGGGTGAGGACTATGGCTACACCTTC
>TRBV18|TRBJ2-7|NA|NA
CASSPPTSTSYEQYF
TGTGCCAGCTCACCACCTACTAGTACCTCCTACGAGCAGTACTTC
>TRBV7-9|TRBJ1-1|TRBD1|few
CASSSSGGETEAFF
TGTGCCAGCAGCTCGTCAGGGGGCGAAACTGAAGCTTTCTTT
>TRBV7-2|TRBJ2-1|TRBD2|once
CASSFGLAGNNEQFF
TGTGCCAGCAGCTTCGGACTAGCGGGTAACAATGAGCAGTTCTTC
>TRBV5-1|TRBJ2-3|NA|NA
CASSLGVAGSTDTQYF
TGCGCCAGCAGCTTGGGGGTGGCGGGGAGCACAGATACGCAGTATTTT
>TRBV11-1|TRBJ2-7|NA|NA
CASSPQGGEQYF
TGTGCCAGCAGCCCTCAGGGAGGCGAGCAGTACTTC
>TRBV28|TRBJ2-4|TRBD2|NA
CASSLGGLAGIWLAKNIQYF
TGTGCCAGCAGTCTGGGGGGACTAGCGGGAATTTGGCTAGCCAAAAACATTCAGTACTTC
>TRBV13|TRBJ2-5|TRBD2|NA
CASGSGRETQYF
TGTGCCAGCGGATCCGGGAGGGAGACCCAGTACTTC
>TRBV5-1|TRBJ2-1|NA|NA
CASSLQGSSYNEQFF
TGCGCCAGCAGCTTACAGGGTAGTTCCTACAATGAGCAGTTCTTC
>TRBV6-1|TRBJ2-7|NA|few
CASRSDHRSYEQYF
TGTGCCAGCAGAAGTGACCATCGATCCTACGAGCAGTACTTC
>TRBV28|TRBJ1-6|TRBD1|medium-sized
CASSLEGLGPGGDSPLHF
TGTGCCAGCAGTTTGGAAGGTTTAGGGCCAGGGGGCGATTCACCCCTCCACTTT
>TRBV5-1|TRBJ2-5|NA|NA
CASSLGGRETQYF
TGCGCCAGCAGCTTGGGGGGACGGGAGACCCAGTACTTC
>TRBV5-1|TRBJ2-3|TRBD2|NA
CASSEGLAKSTDTQYF
TGCGCCAGCAGCGAGGGACTAGCTAAATCCACAGATACGCAGTATTTT
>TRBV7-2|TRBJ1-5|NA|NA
CASSLGVNQPQHF
TGTGCCAGCAGCTTAGGGGTGAATCAGCCCCAGCATTTT
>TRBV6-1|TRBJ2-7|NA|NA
CASSEVLTGSSYEQYF
TGTGCCAGCAGTGAAGTCCTCACAGGGAGCTCCTACGAGCAGTACTTC
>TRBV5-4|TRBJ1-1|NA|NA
CASSFPGHTEAFF
TGTGCCAGCAGCTTTCCGGGCCACACTGAAGCTTTCTTT
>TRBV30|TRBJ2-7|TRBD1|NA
CAWSRQGAYEQYF
TGTGCCTGGAGCCGACAGGGGGCCTACGAGCAGTACTTC
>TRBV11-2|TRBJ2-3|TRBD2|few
CASTGRGTSGRAEYF
TGTGCCAGCACCGGTAGGGGGACTAGCGGGAGGGCCGAGTATTTT
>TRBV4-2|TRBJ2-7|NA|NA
CASSRDVQGSYEQYF
TGTGCCAGCAGCCGAGACGTTCAAGGATCCTACGAGCAGTACTTC
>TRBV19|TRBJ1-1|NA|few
CASRSAPGSENTEAFF
TGTGCCAGTAGAAGCGCCCCAGGGAGCGAGAACACTGAAGCTTTCTTT
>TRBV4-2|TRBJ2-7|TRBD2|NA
CASSQLTSGLPGEQYF
TGTGCCAGCAGCCAACTGACTAGCGGGTTACCCGGGGAGCAGTACTTC
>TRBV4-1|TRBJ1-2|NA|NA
CASSQGEWGTNNYGYTF
TGCGCCAGCAGCCAAGGCGAATGGGGAACGAATAACTATGGCTACACCTTC
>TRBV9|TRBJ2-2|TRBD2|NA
CASSVASGVRGGELFF
TGTGCCAGCAGCGTAGCGAGCGGGGTCCGGGGCGGGGAGCTGTTTTTT
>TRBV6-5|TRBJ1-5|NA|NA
CASRDLSVNQPQHF
TGTGCCAGCAGAGACCTTTCCGTCAATCAGCCCCAGCATTTT
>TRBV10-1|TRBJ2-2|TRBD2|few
CASGTMTGELFF
TGCGCCAGTGGGACTATGACCGGGGAGCTGTTTTTT